This TCR beta chain was found in a study of long-term antiretroviral therapy in people with HIV (dated 2022 in TCRdb). In the study overall: The earliest samples were collected approximately a decade before the 2015 WHO recommendation for immediate ART, a period when ART was typically delayed until CD4 counts fell. A retrospective serial study tested whether ART initiation and durable HIV suppression were associated with changes in peripheral blood TRB repertoire composition and diversity. From some 28 adults with confirmed HIV infection, the cohort provided some 200 cryopreserved PBMC samples, gathered serially across a mean of around six years (range 1-12). About 35% of the 30 participants with HIV were female. No cross-contamination during QIAcube processing was seen in test extractions of a monoclonal T-cell line run alongside roughly 30 polyclonal samples.

As regards this clone: Its antigen is still unknown. No much larger clone is present one base from it, and per-base qualities are unavailable.

Overall results and qualifications from the work: HIV repertoires had narrower CDR3 length ranges than controls, and the network structure suggested an antigen-experienced repertoire that shifted only slightly toward naive after ART. The samples span the years 2004 to 2017, and the ART regimens used may be less effective than current regimens. Since PBMC availability was limited, sequencing covered only the TCR beta chain, with no alpha chain pairing. No data were available on ART adherence, viral resistance or therapy changes, limiting inferences about post-ART repertoire changes. Because pre-ART samples had limited cell numbers, unsorted PBMC were profiled rather than sorted CD4+ and CD8+ T cells. Expanded TRB clones identified before ART initiation dominated the repertoire at all time points, although this dominance fluctuated and declined in many PLHIV after ART. A significant increase in TRB diversity was found to be associated with ART initiation, although TRB diversity was observed to remain significantly below that of transplant donor controls even after long-term ART.

Participants were included only if at least one PBMC sample before ART initiation and at least two post-ART samples were available. All participants with HIV were treated in the United States of America. Cryopreserved samples of about 0.95-10 million PBMC were thawed and washed before DNA extraction. At the time of the earliest PBMC sample for each participant with HIV, ages ranged from roughly 20 to 60 years. Each participant contributed PBMC samples from 1-4 timepoints before ART initiation and 2-8 timepoints after ART initiation, with a median of 7 samples. For every participant, serial HIV viral load, CD4+ T-cell count, ART history and demographic data were obtained. Genomic DNA was extracted from unsorted PBMC with a Qiagen kit on a QIAcube, with processing performed in batches of 12 samples. Sequencing of the TRB variable region was done with the immunoSEQ hsTCRB v3.0 assay at survey level resolution. TRB sequencing targeted a depth of about 40,000-50,000 T-cell genomes per sample. Pooled TRB libraries were sequenced on an Illumina MiSeq with a v3 150-cycle kit. Under the source paper's analysis protocol: Repertoire analysis ran in R within a reproducible Nextflow workflow covering QC, data transformation and analysis. LymphoSeq2, an R package for exploring AIRR-Seq data, was used to implement the custom analyses. Four samples yielding fewer than 5000 total TRB sequences were excluded, leaving 150 to 200 analyzed HIV repertoires. Among the 200 or so HIV repertoires that were kept, 59 were collected before ART initiation and roughly 130 were collected after ART initiation. Repertoires were downsampled to 5000 TRB nucleotide sequences, with summary statistics averaged over 100 downsampling iterations. The analysis kept only TRB sequences whose CDR3 regions were at least seven amino acids long. Diversity was assessed using a clonality score derived from Shannon entropy and using the Gini coefficient. In repertoire networks, the top 5000 CDR3 amino acid sequences were linked whenever an edit distance of one separated two sequences. For TRB CDR3 amino acid sequences, GLIPH2 was used to predict antigen specificity groups and MHC restriction. To flag known associations with CMV, EBV, HIV or tissue antigens, CDR3 amino acid sequences were compared against VDJdb and McPAS-TCR. Pre-ART, post-ART and control groups were compared with Wilcoxon signed-rank tests and Holm-Bonferroni correction. TCRdb's version of the immuneACCESS table is confined to in-frame rearrangements and falls short of the full clone set. An unresolved V gene accounts for under half of the shortfall where checked; the remainder is of unknown origin. The V and J calls and clone size were taken over from that table, and D and trimming were inferred from the DNA. The sample table records 25,000 to 35,000 clones; roughly 93% of these occur just once. Around 6% of the sample goes to the ten largest clones.

V trim: 0 bases; J trim: 5 bases; unmatched bases: 23. The CDR3 measures 21 amino acids from cysteine to phenylalanine. Only the CDR3 part of the read is kept: 63 bases, read in frame from the first base. The TCR sequence derives from a woman aged 40 to 50 with HIV. Here the chain combines TRBV5-3 and TRBJ1-2, with 9 bases in between that match TRBD1. TRBV5-3 is noted as an ORF with a role that remains uncertain. Sequencing was performed on unsorted PBMCs, taken around 6.5 years after starting antiretroviral therapy. In nucleotides, the sequence is TGTGCCAGAAGCTTGGGCCCTCCTCCGGGACAGGGAGGGCAAAGTCGGTATGGCTACACCTTC. This translates into CARSLGPPPGQGGQSRYGYTF.